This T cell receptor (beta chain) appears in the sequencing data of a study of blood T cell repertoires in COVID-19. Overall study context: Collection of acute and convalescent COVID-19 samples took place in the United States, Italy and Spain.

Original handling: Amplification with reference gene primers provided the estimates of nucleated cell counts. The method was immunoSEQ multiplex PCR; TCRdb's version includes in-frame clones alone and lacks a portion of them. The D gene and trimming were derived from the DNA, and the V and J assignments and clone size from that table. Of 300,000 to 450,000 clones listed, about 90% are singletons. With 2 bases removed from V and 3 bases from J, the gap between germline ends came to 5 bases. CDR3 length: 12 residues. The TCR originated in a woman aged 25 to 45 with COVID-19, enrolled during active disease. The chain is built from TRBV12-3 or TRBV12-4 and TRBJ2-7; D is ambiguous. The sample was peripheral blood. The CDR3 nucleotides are TGTGCCAGCAGTTTACAGATCTACGAGCAGTACTTC. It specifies CASSLQIYEQYF.